This TCR beta chain was captured by sequencing in a study of T cells after yellow fever vaccination. Study-wide background: It was SMART-Seq v4 Ultra Low Input that prepared the fractions with low cell numbers. Findings and limits, study-wide: Clonotype sharing between CD4 and CD8 compartments was small.

This clonotype was seen more than once but under ten times. What it recognizes is unknown. TCRdb ran MiXCR on the 5' RACE reads and lists one entry per CDR3 protein. The table lists 500,000 to 550,000 distinct CDR3 sequences, just over 20% of them singletons. CDR1 and CDR2 (germline): SGHTA, FQGNSA. Trimming cost V 5 bases and J 4 bases, with 9 bases left between them. CDR3 size: 13 residues. The starting material was PBMCs, obtained about 20 days after the first yellow fever vaccination. The receptor's source is a man between 18 and 35 years old who received the YFV17D yellow fever vaccine. The gene calls are TRBV7-2 and TRBJ1-5; no firm D call. The CDR3, as DNA: TGTGCCAGCAGCCTCACTCAAAATCAGCCCCAGCATTTT. Encoded protein: CASSLTQNQPQHF.